A single sample gave rise to the 15 T cell receptor beta chains below, sequenced in a study of T cell responses to AZD1222 COVID-19 vaccine. Sequencing used immunoSEQ multiplex PCR; TCRdb keeps in-frame clones, though not all of them. Of 100,000 to 130,000 clones listed, about 90% are singletons. This specimen was peripheral blood, taken on day 0 of AZD1222 vaccination. Receptors originate from an adult in good health.

This clone occurred once. The chain uses TRBV6-4 and TRBJ1-6; possibly TRBD1 for D (5 bases). The CDR3 consists of 14 residues. The V and J ends lost 3 bases and 9 bases respectively, with 12 bases between them. The germline gives CDR1 MRHNA, CDR2 SNTAGT. The CDR3 DNA reads as TGTGCCAGCAGTGAAATAGGGGATAGTTCACCCCTCCACTTT. Protein product: CASSEIGDSSPLHF.

This chain links TRBV2 with TRBJ2-2, with 10 positions matching TRBD2. The trim removed 6 bases at V and 3 bases at J, leaving 4 bases unmatched. CDR3 length: 15 residues. The germline CDR1 and CDR2 sequences are SNHLY and FYNNEI. The CDR3 bases are TGTGCCAGCAGCCCGACTAGCGGGCACACCGGGGAGCTGTTTTTT. Protein sequence: CASSPTSGHTGELFF.

The V and J genes are TRBV6-1 and TRBJ2-7, with TRBD1 identical over 7 bases. CDR3 length: 15 amino acids. Trimming at V came to 3 bases and at J to 2 bases, leaving 7 bases not matched to a gene. Germline CDR1 and CDR2: MNHNS and SASEGT. The CDR3 loop is CASSDARGLPYEQYF. In DNA, the CDR3 is TGTGCCAGCAGTGACGCGAGGGGGCTGCCCTACGAGCAGTACTTC.

This clone was detected only once. V usage is TRBV7-2 and J usage is TRBJ2-3, with D unclear. The ends were cut back, 5 bases at V and 5 bases at J, with 11 bases in the middle. CDR1 is SGHTA, CDR2 FQGNSA, per germline. CDR3 length equals 13 residues. CDR3 region: CASSTALRDTQYF. CDR3 coding DNA: TGTGCCAGCAGCACCGCCTTGAGAGATACGCAGTATTTT. Filled out from reference TRBV7-2 and TRBJ2-3, the complete variable domain reads GAGVSQSPSNKVTEKGKDVELRCDPISGHTALYWYRQSLGQGLEFLIYFQGNSAPDKSGLPSDRFSAERTGGSVSTLTIQRTQQEDSAVYLCASSTALRDTQYFGPGTRLTVL.

The V call is TRBV9, the J call TRBJ2-5, with 7 positions matching TRBD1. There are 15 residues in the CDR3. V dropped 2 bases and J dropped 3; count of bases not matched to a gene: 7. Looked up from germline, CDR1 is SGDLS and CDR2 is YYNGEE. DNA for the CDR3: TGTGCCAGCAGCGTCGGGACAGTTCCTGAAGAGACCCAGTACTTC. Protein product: CASSVGTVPEETQYF. The full variable domain, in which reference TRBV9 and TRBJ2-5 provide the parts outside the CDR3, is DSGVTQTPKHLITATGQRVTLRCSPRSGDLSVYWYQQSLDQGLQFLIQYYNGEERAKGNILERFSAQQFPDLHSELNLSSLELGDSALYFCASSVGTVPEETQYFGPGTRLLVL.

The chain combines TRBV5-6 with TRBJ1-2, with unresolved D. V lost 0 bases, J lost 5 bases, and 11 bases lay in between. CDR3 length equals 14 residues. CDR1 and CDR2 (germline): SGHDT, YYEEEE. CDR3 DNA sequence: TGTGCCAGCAGCTTGGGCAGCCAAGGGTATGGCTACACCTTC. Its translation is CASSLGSQGYGYTF.

The V call is TRBV5-6, the J call TRBJ2-1; TRBD1 matches at 9 bases. J was trimmed by 5 bases and V by 4 bases; bases with no gene match: 10. Germline CDR1 SGHDT, CDR2 YYEEEE. The CDR3 spans 16 residues. As DNA, the CDR3 is TGTGCCAGCAGCGGGGGACCGGGACAGGGTCACAATGAGCAGTTCTTC. Protein product: CASSGGPGQGHNEQFF.

V is TRBV3-1 (or the pseudogene TRBV3-2) and J is TRBJ2-1; D gene unclear. Germline V gives CDR1 LGHDT, CDR2 YNNKEL (reference sequence). The V end lost 1 base, the J end lost 8 bases, and 3 bases lay between the germline ends. This CDR3 contains 11 residues. Written as DNA, the CDR3 is TGTGCCAGCAGCCAAGTGCATGAGCAGTTCTTC. Translating gives CASSQVHEQFF.

V usage is TRBV5-1 and J usage is TRBJ1-5; TRBD1 might be the D (5 bases). CDR1 is SGHRS, CDR2 YFSETQ, per germline. The CDR3 length is 14 residues. V lost 0 bases to trimming and J lost 9 bases, with 13 bases between them. CDR3 in DNA: TGCGCCAGCAGCTTGGGGGACGGGGTAGGGCCCCAGCATTTT. It encodes CASSLGDGVGPQHF.

The chain recombines TRBV5-1 with TRBJ1-1, with a tentative D call TRBD1 (5 bases). With 2 bases removed from V and 7 bases from J, the gap between germline ends came to 12 bases. CDR1 is SGHRS and CDR2 is YFSETQ in the germline V gene. The CDR3 spans 13 residues. CDR3 sequence reads: CASSFHQGDEAFF. The CDR3 DNA is TGCGCCAGCAGCTTCCATCAGGGTGATGAAGCTTTCTTT.

The chain has TRBV6-1 and TRBJ1-5, with 10 bases fitting TRBD1. Trimming cost V 2 bases and J 6 bases; bases outside gene matches: 4. The CDR3 consists of 15 residues. Germline V lookup: CDR1 MNHNS, CDR2 SASEGT. CDR3 region: CASSETGTGVQPQHF. The CDR3 DNA reads TGTGCCAGCAGTGAAACCGGGACAGGGGTTCAGCCCCAGCATTTT.

The chain has TRBV6-5 and TRBJ1-3; D gene ambiguous. Germline V lookup: CDR1 MNHEY, CDR2 SVGAGI. The CDR3 consists of 13 residues. The germline V and J ends were trimmed by 6 bases and 4 bases, with 10 bases remaining between them. CDR3 residues: CASSTTSGNTIYF. The CDR3 bases are TGTGCCAGCAGCACGACATCCGGAAACACCATATATTTT.

V and J are TRBV18 and TRBJ1-1; D gene ambiguous. Trimming removed 4 bases at V and 3 bases at J, with 9 bases between. Per the germline V gene, CDR1 is KGHSH and CDR2 is LQKENI. The CDR3 sequence is 13 residues long. The CDR3: CASSLVGDTEAFF. The CDR3 DNA sequence: TGTGCCAGCTCACTCGTCGGGGACACTGAAGCTTTCTTT.

A remark on this clone: At one boundary the junction diverges from the germline segment, which might be a read error. This chain connects TRBV18 to TRBJ2-3, with TRBD2 matching over 11 bases. The CDR3 totals 19 residues. Germline assignment: CDR1 KGHSH and CDR2 LQKENI. The CDR3 nucleotides are TGTGCCAGCTCCCCACCCCGGACTAGCGGGCTCCAAAGCACAGATACGCAGTATTTT. This gives the protein CASSPPRTSGLQSTDTQYF.

The chain couples TRBV18 to TRBJ1-4; D gene ambiguous. This CDR3 is 15 amino acids long. Trimming took 2 bases from V and 0 from J, leaving 7 bases between them. Germline loops: CDR1 KGHSH, CDR2 LQKENI. CDR3 residues: CASSPSTTTNEKLFF. The CDR3 DNA is TGTGCCAGCTCACCATCGACCACAACTAATGAAAAACTGTTTTTT.